The 25 T cell receptor beta chains below were found in one sample sequenced in a study of cytomegalovirus exposure and HLA in healthy donors. The study ran its PCR with 60 Vbeta and 13 Jbeta primers. Sequencing was performed with immunoSEQ multiplex PCR; in TCRdb, only in-frame clones are kept and a portion is missing. This repertoire shows 150,000 or so clones, approximately 81% found once; its top ten account for roughly 0.38%. The specimen was PBMCs. The receptor source for this set is a boy aged 2-9 years in good health and CMV-seronegative.

This chain links TRBV5-1 with TRBJ2-3; TRBD2 agrees at 8 bases. Trimming removed 3 bases from V and 0 bases from J; junction bases left unmatched: 6. This CDR3 has 16 residues. The germline V gene encodes CDR1 SGHRS and CDR2 YFSETQ. CDR3 amino acids: CASSYALAASTDTQYF. The CDR3 DNA follows: TGCGCCAGCAGCTACGCACTAGCGGCGAGCACAGATACGCAGTATTTT.

This chain uses TRBV5-6 with TRBJ2-5; a weak D match, TRBD2 (6 bases). Germline V lookup: CDR1 SGHDT, CDR2 YYEEEE. Trimming left V 0 bases short and J 6 bases short, with 12 bases between. The CDR3 is made up of 14 amino acids. CDR3 sequence: CASSLATRRKTQYF. The CDR3 DNA reads as TGTGCCAGCAGCTTGGCGACTAGAAGGAAGACCCAGTACTTC.

The V and J genes are TRBV6-6 and TRBJ2-3; TRBD1 matches at 8 bases. The CDR3 has 16 residues. Looked up from germline, CDR1 is MNHNY and CDR2 is SVGAGI (reference sequence). V lost 3 bases to trimming and J lost 2 bases; unmatched junction nucleotides: 7. CDR3 sequence reads: CASSYGQGELTDTQYF. Here the CDR3 DNA reads TGTGCCAGCAGTTATGGACAGGGAGAGCTCACAGATACGCAGTATTTT.

The gene calls are TRBV28 and TRBJ2-7; the match to TRBD2 covers 13 bases. Germline CDR1 reads MDHEN; CDR2 reads SYDVKM. The CDR3 has 15 residues. The V gene end was trimmed by 6 bases and the J gene end by 3 bases; junction bases not matched to a gene: 5. The DNA of the CDR3 is TGTGCCAGCAGCCAACGACTAGCGGGAGGCTACGAGCAGTACTTC. Translating it yields CASSQRLAGGYEQYF.

This clone was detected only once. The chain employs TRBV5-1 and TRBJ1-2; tentatively, D is TRBD1 (6 bases). Trimming stripped 4 bases from V and 4 bases from J, with 23 bases between. CDR3 size: 17 residues. From germline, CDR1 is SGHRS and CDR2 YFSETQ. CDR3 sequence: CASSTQATGGSSYGYTF. CDR3 nucleotide sequence: TGCGCCAGCAGCACCCAAGCGACAGGTGGGAGTTCCTATGGCTACACCTTC.

This chain connects TRBV5-1 to TRBJ1-2, with TRBD1 as a possible D gene (5 bases). Germline loops: CDR1 SGHRS, CDR2 YFSETQ. This CDR3 region has 13 residues. V lost 4 bases and J lost 4, with 11 bases in between. CDR3 sequence (DNA): TGCGCCAGCAGCCTGGCGGGGGGCTATGGCTACACCTTC. Translation: CASSLAGGYGYTF. Combining the CDR3 with reference TRBV5-1 and TRBJ1-2 gives the whole variable domain KAGVTQTPRYLIKTRGQQVTLSCSPISGHRSVSWYQQTPGQGLQFLFEYFSETQRNKGNFPGRFSGRQFSNSRSEMNVSTLELGDSALYLCASSLAGGYGYTFGSGTRLTVV.

This clone has more than one count but fewer than ten. The chain combines TRBV10-2 with TRBJ2-7; TRBD2 is a possible D gene (6 bases). Trimming stripped 6 bases from V and 2 bases from J, with 11 bases between. Germline V gene data show CDR1 as WSHSY and CDR2 as SAAADI. There are 13 residues in the CDR3. The CDR3 loop reads CASSPPGAYEQYF. The CDR3, as DNA: TGCGCCAGCAGCCCTCCGGGGGCCTACGAGCAGTACTTC.

The chain's CDR3 is CASSPGQGLHTIYF. Here the CDR3 DNA reads TGTGCCAGCTCACCGGGACAGGGGCTACACACCATATATTTT. This chain connects TRBV18 to TRBJ1-3; 10 bases are shared with TRBD1. Trimming removed 3 bases from V and 8 bases from J; junction bases left unmatched: 4. Germline assignment: CDR1 KGHSH and CDR2 LQKENI. This CDR3 has 14 residues. The full variable domain, its missing parts supplied by reference TRBV18 and TRBJ1-3, is NAGVMQNPRHLVRRRGQEARLRCSPMKGHSHVYWYRQLPEEGLKFMVYLQKENIIDESGMPKERFSAEFPKEGPSILRIQQVVRGDSAAYFCASSPGQGLHTIYFGEGSWLTVV.

The CDR3 loop reads CASSADRDYTGELFF. CDR3 nucleotides: TGTGCCAGCAGTGCGGACAGGGACTACACCGGGGAGCTGTTTTTT. The chain is built from TRBV6-1 and TRBJ2-2; TRBD1 aligns across 8 bases. V shed 4 bases, J shed 3 bases, and the junction held 4 bases outside the gene matches. This CDR3 spans 15 amino acids. Looked up from germline, CDR1 is MNHNS and CDR2 is SASEGT.

This chain links TRBV10-1 with TRBJ2-7; the D gene is possibly TRBD1 (5 bases). Germline CDR1 and CDR2: WNHNN and SYGVQD (reference sequence). The CDR3 spans 14 residues. Trimming removed 6 bases from V and 0 bases from J, with 12 bases in between. CDR3 bases: TGCGCCAGCAGGGCGTCAGGGTTCTCCTACGAGCAGTACTTC. Its translation: CASRASGFSYEQYF.

The chain carries TRBV5-6 and TRBJ1-1; D is undetermined. Trimming pared 2 bases from V and 1 base from J, leaving 3 bases between. There are 12 residues in the CDR3. CDR1 is SGHDT and CDR2 is YYEEEE in the germline V gene. CDR3 amino acids: CASSLQNTEAFF. The CDR3 DNA follows: TGTGCCAGCAGCTTACAGAACACTGAAGCTTTCTTT.

The gene calls are TRBV7-7 and TRBJ2-3; D is perhaps TRBD2 (6 bases). Trimming took off 5 bases at V and 2 bases at J, with 20 bases between the two ends. Germline CDR1 and CDR2: SSHAT and FNYEAQ (reference sequence). The CDR3 length is 17 residues. The CDR3 nucleotides read TGTGCCAGCAGCCCGCTGCGAGGAGGGCCGTCCACAGATACGCAGTATTTT. Translation gives CASSPLRGGPSTDTQYF.

This sequence joins TRBV5-1 and TRBJ1-1; the match to TRBD1 covers 8 bases. Germline V gene lookup returns CDR1 SGHRS and CDR2 YFSETQ. The CDR3 runs to 14 residues. V lost 4 bases and J lost 4; bases outside the gene matches: 6. The CDR3 is CASSADTGGTEAFF. The CDR3 bases are TGCGCCAGCAGCGCCGACACAGGGGGCACTGAAGCTTTCTTT.

The chain couples TRBV13 to TRBJ1-1; 9 bases match TRBD1. The CDR3 runs to 15 residues. The V segment lost 4 bases and the J segment 5 bases; nucleotides outside the gene matches: 8. Looked up from germline, CDR1 is PRHDT and CDR2 is FYEKMQ (reference sequence). DNA for the CDR3: TGTGCCAGCAGCTCGGGAGGACAGGGGAGGACTGAAGCTTTCTTT. Protein: CASSSGGQGRTEAFF.

The CDR3 bases are TGCGCCAGCAGCTTATTTCGGGGTTCCACTGAAGCTTTCTTT. This gives the protein CASSLFRGSTEAFF. The V gene is TRBV5-1, the J gene TRBJ1-1; D is ambiguous. Trimming removed 2 bases from V and 4 bases from J, with 12 bases in between. The CDR3 extends over 14 amino acids. Per the germline V gene, CDR1 is SGHRS and CDR2 is YFSETQ.

The rearrangement joins TRBV7-9 to TRBJ2-7; 13 bases agree with TRBD2. J was trimmed by 2 bases and V by 3 bases; bases with no gene match: 1. There are 15 residues in the CDR3. Looked up from germline, CDR1 is SEHNR and CDR2 is FQNEAQ (reference sequence). The CDR3 DNA sequence: TGTGCCAGCAGCTTTACTAGCGGGAGGGCCTACGAGCAGTACTTC. Encoded protein: CASSFTSGRAYEQYF.

The chain's CDR3 is CSVSSVDSSGNTIYF. The CDR3 coding sequence is TGCAGCGTTTCGTCCGTGGACAGTTCTGGAAACACCATATATTTT. The chain recombines TRBV29-1 with TRBJ1-3, with D possibly TRBD1 on 6 matching bases. The CDR3 is 15 residues long. From germline, CDR1 is SQVTM and CDR2 ANQGSEA. V was shortened by 5 bases and J by 1 base, with 15 bases between the two germline ends. The complete variable domain, with remaining parts taken from reference TRBV29-1 and TRBJ1-3, reads SAVISQKPSRDICQRGTSLTIQCQVDSQVTMMFWYRQQPGQSLTLIATANQGSEATYESGFVIDKFPISRPNLTFSTLTVSNMSPEDSSIYLCSVSSVDSSGNTIYFGEGSWLTVV.

V gene TRBV20-1 combines with J gene TRBJ2-3; no clear D gene. The germline V gene has CDR1 DFQATT and CDR2 SNEGSKA (reference sequence). The CDR3 spans 10 residues. With 7 bases removed from V and 2 bases from J, the gap between germline ends came to 4 bases. In DNA, the CDR3 is TGCAGTGTTCTCACAGATACGCAGTATTTT. Amino acids: CSVLTDTQYF.

This rearrangement joins TRBV4-1 to TRBJ2-5; no clear D. The V gene lost 2 bases and the J gene lost 5 bases, with 15 bases spanning the gap. The germline gives CDR1 MGHRA, CDR2 YSYEKL. CDR3 length equals 15 residues. CDR3 bases: TGCGCCAGCAGCCAATCACGGGTAGAGGAGGAGACCCAGTACTTC. It specifies CASSQSRVEEETQYF.

The chain joins TRBV7-7 to TRBJ2-3; 7 bases are a match to TRBD2. CDR3 length: 13 residues. The germline V gene has CDR1 SSHAT and CDR2 FNYEAQ (reference sequence). The ends lost 1 base at V and 5 bases at J; junction bases unmatched: 0. CDR3 residues: CASSLVAGDTQYF. CDR3 nucleotides: TGTGCCAGCAGCTTAGTAGCGGGAGATACGCAGTATTTT.

The chain joins TRBV18 to TRBJ1-1; D gene uncertain. Germline CDR1 KGHSH, CDR2 LQKENI. CDR3 length equals 15 residues. Trimming stripped 0 bases from V and 0 bases from J, with 8 bases between. Here the CDR3 DNA reads TGTGCCAGCTCACCACCTCTCGGTTTGAACACTGAAGCTTTCTTT. Encoded protein: CASSPPLGLNTEAFF.

This sequence joins TRBV5-1 and TRBJ2-6; D may be TRBD1 (6 bases). This CDR3 spans 16 amino acids. Germline V gene lookup returns CDR1 SGHRS and CDR2 YFSETQ. Deletions cut 3 bases from V and 4 bases from J, with 14 bases between. CDR3 nucleotide sequence: TGCGCCAGCAGCTCCCGACAGGCGGAAGGGGCCAACGTCCTGACTTTC. It codes for CASSSRQAEGANVLTF.

V and J are TRBV27 and TRBJ2-7; TRBD2 aligns across 12 bases. The CDR3 sequence is 17 residues long. V gave up 8 bases and J gave up 4 bases; unmatched junction bases: 15. Germline CDR1 MNHEY, CDR2 SMNVEV (reference sequence). The CDR3 region has the DNA TGTGCCAGCCGACCCAGAATAGGGCTAGCGGGAGGGTACGAGCAGTACTTC. It yields the protein CASRPRIGLAGGYEQYF.

The chain recombines TRBV2 with TRBJ2-7; TRBD2 aligns across 7 bases. CDR1 is SNHLY and CDR2 is FYNNEI in the germline V gene. The CDR3 totals 18 residues. V gave up 0 bases and J gave up 3 bases; unmatched junction bases: 14. CDR3 loop: CASSEAGFKREGGYEQYF. In nucleotides, the CDR3 is TGTGCCAGCAGTGAAGCTGGTTTCAAGAGGGAGGGAGGCTACGAGCAGTACTTC.

The rearrangement links TRBV4-2 to TRBJ2-2; D is undetermined. Trimming left V 1 base short and J 0 bases short, with 3 bases between. From germline, CDR1 is LGHNA and CDR2 YNFKEQ. The CDR3 is made up of 14 amino acids. CDR3 sequence (DNA): TGTGCCAGCAGCCAAGCCACGAACACCGGGGAGCTGTTTTTT. It yields the protein CASSQATNTGELFF.